This T cell receptor (beta chain) was identified in a study of cytomegalovirus exposure and HLA in healthy donors. The CDR3 contains 13 residues. Germline V gives CDR1 MNHEY, CDR2 SVGAGI. V was pared by 6 bases and J by 7 bases, with 15 bases between. On this clone itself: Its antigen is unidentified.

The table came from immunoSEQ multiplex PCR; TCRdb's copy has only in-frame clones and leaves some out. The data hold roughly 150,000 clones, with over 85% observed a single time. Study observations and caveats: Diagnosis of cytomegalovirus status made by the classifier reportedly showed high specificity and sensitivity. The authors listed approximately 160 TCR beta chains as cytomegalovirus-associated.

The donors were part of the validation cohort, which consisted of about 120 subjects and was separate from the first cohort of 600 to 850 subjects. This clonotype was sampled from a man younger than 35 in good health and CMV-seropositive. The genes are TRBV6-5 and TRBJ1-1; the D is unclear. Sequencing was done on a sample of PBMCs. The CDR3 DNA sequence: TGTGCCAGCAGCCTCACGGAAACAGTTGAAGCTTTCTTT. Protein: CASSLTETVEAFF.